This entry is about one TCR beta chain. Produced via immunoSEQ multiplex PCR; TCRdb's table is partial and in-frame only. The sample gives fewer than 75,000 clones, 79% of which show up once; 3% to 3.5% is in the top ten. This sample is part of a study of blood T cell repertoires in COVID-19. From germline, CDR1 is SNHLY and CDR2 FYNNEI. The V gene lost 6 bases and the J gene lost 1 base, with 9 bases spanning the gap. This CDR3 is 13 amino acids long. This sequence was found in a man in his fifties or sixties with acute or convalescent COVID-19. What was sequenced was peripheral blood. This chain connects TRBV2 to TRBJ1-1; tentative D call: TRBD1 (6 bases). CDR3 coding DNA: TGTGCCAGCAGGACAGGAGAGAACACTGAAGCTTTCTTT. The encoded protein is CASRTGENTEAFF.